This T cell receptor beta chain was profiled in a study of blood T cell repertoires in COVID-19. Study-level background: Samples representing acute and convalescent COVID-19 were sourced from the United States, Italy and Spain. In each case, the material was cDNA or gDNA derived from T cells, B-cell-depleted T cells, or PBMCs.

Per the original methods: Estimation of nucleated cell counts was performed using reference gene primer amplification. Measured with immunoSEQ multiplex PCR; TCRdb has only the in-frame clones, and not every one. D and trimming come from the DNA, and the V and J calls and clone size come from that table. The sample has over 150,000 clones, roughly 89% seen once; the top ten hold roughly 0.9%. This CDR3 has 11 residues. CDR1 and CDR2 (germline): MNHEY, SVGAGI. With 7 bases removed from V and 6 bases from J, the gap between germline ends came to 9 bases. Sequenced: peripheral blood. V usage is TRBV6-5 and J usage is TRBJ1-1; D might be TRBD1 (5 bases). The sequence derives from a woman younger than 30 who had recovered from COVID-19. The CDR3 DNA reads TGTGCCAGCATTAGGGGCGCTGAAGCTTTCTTT. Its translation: CASIRGAEAFF.